The T cell receptor beta chain under discussion was sequenced for a study of cytomegalovirus exposure and HLA in healthy donors. Study information: From some 190 million T cells, an earlier analysis saw roughly 120 million unique TCR beta sequences. Study-level findings and limits: About 87% or about 30% of the time was how often most TCR beta V segments were productive, according to an earlier analysis.

Primers: 60 Vbeta forward and 13 Jbeta reverse. TCRdb's copy holds only in-frame clones and misses some; the assay was immunoSEQ multiplex PCR. The repertoire has over 100,000 clones, 73% of them found once; the top ten carry roughly 8%. As concerns this clone: Its target is not known.

Deletions cut 4 bases from V and 2 bases from J, with 15 bases between. The CDR3 is 15 amino acids. CDR1 and CDR2 (germline): SGHAT, FQDESV (reference sequence). Regarding donors, all were healthy bone marrow donors. Although they were nominally healthy when sampled, donors likely had unrecorded immune exposures. The TCR originated in a man aged 40-49 years in good health and CMV-seronegative. Sequencing was performed on PBMCs. This chain joins TRBV11-1 and TRBJ2-7; D unresolved. The CDR3: CASSYLGSVAYEQYF. As DNA, the CDR3 is TGTGCCAGCAGCTACCTTGGTTCAGTGGCCTACGAGCAGTACTTC.